This TCR beta chain was sequenced in a study of blood T cells in healthy people across ages. Concerning this clonotype itself: Germline is not matched at one junction end, which may reflect a read error.

A sample-barcoded 5' primer and a J-beta primer mix were used in a second PCR of about 6 to 11 cycles. Using its own MiXCR run on the 5' RACE reads, TCRdb lists one record per CDR3 protein. The profile shows some 700,000 distinct CDR3 sequences, approximately 39% of them singletons. Ranging in age from about 6 to 100, the donors were healthy Caucasian individuals from Russia. Per germline, CDR1 DFQATT and CDR2 SNEGSKA (reference sequence). The CDR3 contains 13 residues. Material: blood. The V and J genes are TRBV20-1 and TRBJ2-7, with D possibly called TRBD1 or TRBD2 (5 bases each). This sequence was found in a woman in her sixties or seventies in good health. CDR3 nucleotide sequence: TGCAGTGCCAGAGGGGCGGGCTCCTACGAGCAGTACTTC. Amino acids: CSARGAGSYEQYF.